This passage covers 21 T cell receptor beta chains from one sample sequenced in a study of T-cell memory formation after mild COVID-19. TCRdb called the 5' RACE reads again in MiXCR, with one record for every CDR3 protein. Counted here are 350,000 to 500,000 distinct CDR3 sequences, over 15% occurring once; the ten biggest clones make up roughly a fifth. Source material: PBMCs or a T cell subset sorted from them (not recorded which). These TCRs come from a man aged 18 to 29 who had mild COVID-19 (a few samples of this study predate the infection). Cell type and time point are not known.

There are a few counts of this clonotype. This chain joins TRBV13 and TRBJ2-3; 7 positions agree with TRBD2. The CDR3 has 16 residues. The J segment lost 2 bases and the V segment lost 4 bases, leaving 9 bases of the junction unmatched. Germline CDR1 PRHDT, CDR2 FYEKMQ (reference sequence). Here the CDR3 DNA reads TGTGCCAGCAGCTCCCCCGGGGGGACCCTCACAGATACGCAGTATTTT. This encodes CASSSPGGTLTDTQYF.

The chain links TRBV4-3 to TRBJ2-1; D is perhaps TRBD1 (5 bases). Trimming took off 0 bases at V and 9 bases at J, with 9 bases between the two ends. Per the germline V gene, CDR1 is LGHNA and CDR2 is YSLEER. This CDR3 is 13 amino acids long. In DNA form, the CDR3 reads TGCGCCAGCAGCCAAGATAGGGGTGGTGAGCAGTTCTTC. Amino acids: CASSQDRGGEQFF.

This clonotype has just a few counts. The chain joins TRBV20-1 to TRBJ2-7; D remains unclear. Trimming cost V 6 bases and J 1 base, with 10 bases left between them. The CDR3 is made up of 12 amino acids. Germline V gene data show CDR1 as DFQATT and CDR2 as SNEGSKA (reference sequence). The CDR3 loop reads CSALVPSYEQYF. The CDR3 DNA sequence: TGCAGTGCCCTGGTCCCATCCTACGAGCAGTACTTC.

V usage is TRBV11-3 and J usage is TRBJ2-1, with D possibly matching TRBD2 (6 bases). The CDR3 is 14 residues long. CDR1 is SGHNT and CDR2 is YENEEA in the germline V gene. V lost 4 bases, J lost 3 bases, and 10 bases lay in between. This CDR3 is CASSSTRGYNEQFF. CDR3 bases: TGTGCCAGCAGCTCGACTAGAGGCTACAATGAGCAGTTCTTC.

The chain links TRBV2 to TRBJ2-2; tentative D call: TRBD2 (7 bases). This CDR3 contains 16 residues. Germline V gene sequence: CDR1 SNHLY, CDR2 FYNNEI. V lost 4 bases, J lost 2 bases, and 14 bases lay in between. The CDR3 DNA is TGTGCCAGCAGTGCGCGGGGGCCTCAAAACACCGGGGAGCTGTTTTTT. Amino acids: CASSARGPQNTGELFF.

V gene TRBV20-1 combines with J gene TRBJ2-2; 8 bases match TRBD2. V lost 3 bases and J lost 4; bases outside the gene matches: 1. The CDR3 is 13 residues long. Germline CDR1 and CDR2: DFQATT and SNEGSKA (reference sequence). CDR3 coding DNA: TGCAGTGCTAGCGGGGGGGCCACCGGGGAGCTGTTTTTT. Its translation is CSASGGATGELFF.

The chain recombines TRBV27 with TRBJ2-4, with TRBD1 matching 10 bases. Trimming cost V 0 bases and J 9 bases; bases outside gene matches: 11. Germline V gene sequence: CDR1 MNHEY, CDR2 SMNVEV (reference sequence). The CDR3 length is 17 residues. CDR3 nucleotide sequence: TGTGCCAGCAGTTTATCTAGCCGGGACAGGGGAAATAGCATTCAGTACTTC. Protein product: CASSLSSRDRGNSIQYF.

The V call is TRBV18, the J call TRBJ2-3; tentative D call: TRBD1 (5 bases). Germline assignment: CDR1 KGHSH and CDR2 LQKENI. CDR3 length equals 15 residues. Trimming took off 3 bases at V and 5 bases at J, with 15 bases between the two ends. The CDR3 nucleotides are TGTGCCAGCTCACCTAGTGGAAGGGGTGGAGATACGCAGTATTTT. Translated: CASSPSGRGGDTQYF.

The chain couples TRBV19 to TRBJ2-5; the match to TRBD1 covers 8 bases. CDR1 is LNHDA, CDR2 SQIVND, per germline (reference sequence). There are 17 residues in the CDR3. V shed 4 bases and J 5 bases; nucleotides not matched to a gene: 15. The CDR3 coding sequence is TGTGCCAGTAGTACCTACCCGGGGACAGGAGGTGGCGAGACCCAGTACTTC. Translation gives CASSTYPGTGGGETQYF.

The chain is built from TRBV10-3 and TRBJ1-1; tentatively, D is TRBD1 (5 bases). The V end lost 0 bases, the J end lost 6 bases, and 17 bases lay between the germline ends. The CDR3 has 16 amino acids. Germline CDR1 ENHRY, CDR2 SYGVKD. CDR3 sequence reads: CAISESEGDYSAEAFF. The CDR3 region has the DNA TGTGCCATCAGTGAGTCAGAAGGGGACTATAGCGCTGAAGCTTTCTTT.

The J gene is TRBJ1-6, the V gene TRBV30; the D gene is possibly TRBD1 (5 bases). Trimming stripped 0 bases from V and 4 bases from J, with 7 bases between. The CDR3 is 14 residues long. CDR1 and CDR2 (germline): GTSNPN, SVGIG (reference sequence). As DNA, the CDR3 is TGTGCCTGGAGTGTAGCAGGGTATAATTCACCCCTCCACTTT. Its translation: CAWSVAGYNSPLHF. Using reference TRBV30 and TRBJ1-6 for the parts outside the CDR3, the full variable domain is SQTIHQWPATLVQPVGSPLSLECTVEGTSNPNLYWYRQAAGRGLQLLFYSVGIGQISSEVPQNLSASRPQDRQFILSSKKLLLSDSGFYLCAWSVAGYNSPLHFGNGTRLTVT.

In its sample, this clonotype was seen a few times. The chain recombines TRBV11-2 with TRBJ2-3; TRBD2 aligns across 8 bases. J was trimmed by 3 bases and V by 5 bases; bases with no gene match: 16. The CDR3 covers 18 residues. Germline-derived CDR1 and CDR2 are SGHAT and FQNNGV. CDR3 sequence reads: CASSTYRGGRGKTDTQYF. The CDR3 DNA reads TGTGCCAGCAGCACGTACCGCGGGGGGCGGGGAAAAACAGATACGCAGTATTTT.

The V and J genes are TRBV7-9 and TRBJ2-3; 8 positions agree with TRBD2. The V gene end was trimmed by 3 bases and the J gene end by 11 bases; junction bases not matched to a gene: 4. Germline values: CDR1 SEHNR, CDR2 FQNEAQ (reference sequence). CDR3 length equals 12 residues. DNA for the CDR3: TGTGCCAGCAGCTTCGGTGCGGGGGGGCAGTATTTT. Its protein product is CASSFGAGGQYF.

The chain is built from TRBV7-6 and TRBJ2-1, with 9 bases aligning to TRBD1. This CDR3 contains 17 residues. J was trimmed by 4 bases and V by 5 bases; bases with no gene match: 12. The V gene's germline CDR1 is SGHVS and CDR2 FNYEAQ. The CDR3 nucleotides read TGTGCCAGCAGCCAACCTCGACAGGGGGAGGCATACAATGAGCAGTTCTTC. Amino acid sequence: CASSQPRQGEAYNEQFF.

This chain uses TRBV4-2 with TRBJ2-3, with D perhaps TRBD2 (7 bases). Germline loops: CDR1 LGHNA, CDR2 YNFKEQ. This CDR3 is built from 16 residues. V gave up 4 bases and J gave up 11 bases, with 25 bases separating them. The CDR3 loop reads CASSPTGEGLHRGQYF. CDR3 nucleotide sequence: TGTGCCAGCAGCCCGACAGGAGAGGGACTACACCGGGGGCAGTATTTT.

This clonotype was picked up a small number of times. The V and J genes are TRBV2 and TRBJ1-2, with D maybe TRBD1 (5 bases). Trimming removed 5 bases at V and 4 bases at J, with 11 bases between. Germline CDR1 SNHLY, CDR2 FYNNEI. This CDR3 is 13 amino acids long. The CDR3 here is CASSPLQVYGYTF. In DNA, the CDR3 is TGTGCCAGCAGTCCACTACAGGTCTATGGCTACACCTTC.

This clonotype was seen only a few times. CDR3 sequence reads: CASSAYRGGYTF. CDR3 DNA sequence: TGTGCCAGCAGCGCCTACAGGGGTGGCTACACCTTC. This chain joins TRBV9 and TRBJ1-2; 7 bases are shared with TRBD1. The trim removed 3 bases at V and 7 bases at J, leaving 3 bases unmatched. CDR1 is SGDLS and CDR2 is YYNGEE in the germline V gene. The CDR3 loop spans 12 amino acids.

The rearrangement uses TRBV20-1 and TRBJ1-1, with D possibly matching TRBD1 (6 bases). The CDR3 totals 13 residues. CDR1 DFQATT and CDR2 SNEGSKA come from the germline V gene (reference sequence). V lost 5 bases to trimming and J lost 2 bases, with 12 bases between them. CDR3 sequence (DNA): TGCAGTGCTCTGGACAGCGGTAACACTGAAGCTTTCTTT. Its protein product is CSALDSGNTEAFF.

The gene calls are TRBV18 and TRBJ1-2; 7 nucleotides align to TRBD1. Germline V gives CDR1 KGHSH, CDR2 LQKENI. The ends lost 6 bases at V and 0 bases at J; junction bases unmatched: 4. This CDR3 has 14 amino acids. This CDR3 reads CASSGQDTNYGYTF. The CDR3 DNA follows: TGTGCCAGCTCCGGACAGGACACTAACTATGGCTACACCTTC.

V and J are TRBV10-3 and TRBJ2-7; TRBD2 matches at 7 bases. This CDR3 spans 11 amino acids. The germline gives CDR1 ENHRY, CDR2 SYGVKD. The trim removed 8 bases at V and 6 bases at J, leaving 4 bases unmatched. The DNA of the CDR3 is TGTGCCATCGGCGGGGGAGGCGAGCAGTACTTC. It is translated as CAIGGGGEQYF.

V usage is TRBV27 and J usage is TRBJ2-7; 11 nucleotides align to TRBD1. Germline V gene data show CDR1 as MNHEY and CDR2 as SMNVEV (reference sequence). With 8 bases clipped from V and 6 bases from J, the junction kept 12 bases outside the gene matches. The CDR3 has 15 residues. The CDR3 reads CASSKQPGQGGEQYV. The CDR3 coding sequence is TGTGCCAGCTCAAAACAGCCGGGACAGGGGGGCGAGCAGTACGTC.